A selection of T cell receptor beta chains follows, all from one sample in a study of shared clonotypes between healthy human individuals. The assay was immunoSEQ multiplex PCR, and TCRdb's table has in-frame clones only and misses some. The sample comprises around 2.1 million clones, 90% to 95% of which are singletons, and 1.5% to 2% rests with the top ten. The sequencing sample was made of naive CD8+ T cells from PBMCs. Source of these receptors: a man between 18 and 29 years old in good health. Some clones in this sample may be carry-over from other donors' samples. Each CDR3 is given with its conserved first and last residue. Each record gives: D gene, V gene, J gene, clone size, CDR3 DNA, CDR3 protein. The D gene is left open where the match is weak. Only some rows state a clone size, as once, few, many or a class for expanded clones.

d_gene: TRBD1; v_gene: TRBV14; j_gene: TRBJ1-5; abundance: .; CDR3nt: TGTGCCAGCAGCTTACAGGGGGGCAATCAGCCCCAGCATTTT; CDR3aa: CASSLQGGNQPQHF
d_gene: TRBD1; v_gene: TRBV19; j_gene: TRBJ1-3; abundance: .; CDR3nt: TGTGCCAGTCTGGACCGGGACAGACTCTCTGGAAACACCATATATTTT; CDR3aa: CASLDRDRLSGNTIYF
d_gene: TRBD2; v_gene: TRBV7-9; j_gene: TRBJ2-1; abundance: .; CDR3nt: TGTGCCAGCAGCTTATATGAGCGGGAGCCTGACAATGAGCAGTTCTTC; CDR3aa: CASSLYEREPDNEQFF
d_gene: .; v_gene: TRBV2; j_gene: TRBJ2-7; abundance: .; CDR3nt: TGTGCCAGCAGTGAAGATGGGCTATTCTACGAGCAGTACTTC; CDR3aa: CASSEDGLFYEQYF
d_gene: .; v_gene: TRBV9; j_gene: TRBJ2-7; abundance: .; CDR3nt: TGTGCCAGCAGCGCAGGGGTGGGGCCTGTCTACGAGCAGTACTTC; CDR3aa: CASSAGVGPVYEQYF
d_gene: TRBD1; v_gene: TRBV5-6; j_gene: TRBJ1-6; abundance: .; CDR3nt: TGTGCCAGCAGCGCTCGCACAGGGGGAAGTGGTAATTCACCCCTCCACTTT; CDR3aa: CASSARTGGSGNSPLHF
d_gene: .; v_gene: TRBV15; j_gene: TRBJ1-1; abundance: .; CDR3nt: TGTGCCACCAGCGATGGGAACACTGAAGCTTTCTTT; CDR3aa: CATSDGNTEAFF
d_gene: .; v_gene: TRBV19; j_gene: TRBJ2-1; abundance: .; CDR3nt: TGTGCCAGTACCACGGCGAGCAATGAGCAGTTCTTC; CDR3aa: CASTTASNEQFF
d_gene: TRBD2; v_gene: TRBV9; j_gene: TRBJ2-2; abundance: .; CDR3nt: TGTGCCAGCAGCGAGGGACTAGCGGGATTTACCGGGGAGCTGTTTTTT; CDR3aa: CASSEGLAGFTGELFF
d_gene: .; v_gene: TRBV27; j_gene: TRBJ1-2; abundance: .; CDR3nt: TGTGCCAGCAGTTTAAGGACTCCTGGTAACTATGGCTACACCTTC; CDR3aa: CASSLRTPGNYGYTF
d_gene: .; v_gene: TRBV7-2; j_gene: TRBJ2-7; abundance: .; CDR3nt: TGTGCCAGCAGCTTAGAACCCTACGAGCAGTACTTC; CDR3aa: CASSLEPYEQYF
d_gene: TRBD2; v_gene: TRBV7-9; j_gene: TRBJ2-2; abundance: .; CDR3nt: TGTGCCAGCAGCTACGCCGGGACTAGTAGGACCGGGGAGCTGTTTTTT; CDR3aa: CASSYAGTSRTGELFF
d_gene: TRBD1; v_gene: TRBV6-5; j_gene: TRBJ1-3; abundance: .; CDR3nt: TGTGCCAGCAGACCCCGACAGGGGGGAAACACCATATATTTT; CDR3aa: CASRPRQGGNTIYF
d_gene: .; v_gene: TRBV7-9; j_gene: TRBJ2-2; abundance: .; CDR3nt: TGTGCCAGCAGTTACGAGGCGAGACAGCCAACTAACACCGGGGAGCTGTTTTTT; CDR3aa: CASSYEARQPTNTGELFF
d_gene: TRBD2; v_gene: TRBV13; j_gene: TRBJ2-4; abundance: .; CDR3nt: TGTGCCAGCAGCTTAGAAATCGGCGGGAGAAACATTCAGTACTTC; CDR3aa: CASSLEIGGRNIQYF
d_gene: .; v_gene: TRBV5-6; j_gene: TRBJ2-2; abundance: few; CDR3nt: TGTGCCAGCAGCTTGGGCGGCGGGGAGCTGTTTTTT; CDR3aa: CASSLGGGELFF
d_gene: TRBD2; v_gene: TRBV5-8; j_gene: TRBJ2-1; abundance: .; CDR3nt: TGTGCCAGCACCCCCACGCGGCTGACTAGCGCGACATACAATGAGCAGTTCTTC; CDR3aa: CASTPTRLTSATYNEQFF
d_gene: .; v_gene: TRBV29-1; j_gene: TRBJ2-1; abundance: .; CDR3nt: TGCAGCGTTGATAATCCTTGGAGCTCCTACAATGAGCAGTTCTTC; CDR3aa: CSVDNPWSSYNEQFF
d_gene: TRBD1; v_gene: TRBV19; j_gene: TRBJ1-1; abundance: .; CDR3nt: TGTGCCAGTTCGCGTAGGGACAGGGGACTAATGAACACTGAAGCTTTCTTT; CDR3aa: CASSRRDRGLMNTEAFF
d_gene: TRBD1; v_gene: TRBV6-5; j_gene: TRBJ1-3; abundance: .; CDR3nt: TGTGCCAGCAGCCAGGGACAGTACTCTGGAAACACCATATATTTT; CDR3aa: CASSQGQYSGNTIYF
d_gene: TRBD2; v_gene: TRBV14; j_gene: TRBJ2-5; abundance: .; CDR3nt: TGTGCCAGCAGCCAAGAAGGCATTAGCGGGAACCAAGAGACCCAGTACTTC; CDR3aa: CASSQEGISGNQETQYF
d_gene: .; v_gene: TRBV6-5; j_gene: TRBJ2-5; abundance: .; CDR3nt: TGTGCCAGCAGGGTGGGTGACACGGGTTTGGAGACCCAGTACTTC; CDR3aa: CASRVGDTGLETQYF
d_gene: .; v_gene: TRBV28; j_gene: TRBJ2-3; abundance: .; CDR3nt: TGTGCCAGCAGCGTCGCAGGGGCAGATACGCAGTATTTT; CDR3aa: CASSVAGADTQYF
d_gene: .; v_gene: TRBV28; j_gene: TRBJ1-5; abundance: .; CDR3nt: TGTGCCAGCAGTTTGGTCGTGCAGCCCCAGCATTTT; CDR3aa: CASSLVVQPQHF
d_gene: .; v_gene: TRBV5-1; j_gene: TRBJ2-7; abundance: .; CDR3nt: TGCGCCAGCAGCTCGGTCGGCGCCTCCTACGAGCAGTACTTC; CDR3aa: CASSSVGASYEQYF
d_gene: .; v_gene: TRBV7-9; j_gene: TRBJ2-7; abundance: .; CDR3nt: TGTGCCAGCAGCTCACCGGTCTCCTACGAGCAGTACTTC; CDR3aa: CASSSPVSYEQYF
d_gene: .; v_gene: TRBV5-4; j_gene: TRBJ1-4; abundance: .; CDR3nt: TGTGCCAGCAGCAACCTTCTCGGGGATCAGAATGAAAAACTGTTTTTT; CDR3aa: CASSNLLGDQNEKLFF
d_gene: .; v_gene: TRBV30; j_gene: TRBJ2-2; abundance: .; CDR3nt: TGTGCCGGGTTAGGGTGGGGGTACGCGAACACCGGGGAGCTGTTTTTT; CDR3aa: CAGLGWGYANTGELFF
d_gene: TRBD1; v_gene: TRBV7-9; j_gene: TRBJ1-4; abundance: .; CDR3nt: TGTGCCAGCAGAGATAGGACAGGGTCGAATGAAAAACTGTTTTTT; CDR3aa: CASRDRTGSNEKLFF
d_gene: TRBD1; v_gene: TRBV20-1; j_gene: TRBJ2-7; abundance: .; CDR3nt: TGCAGTGCCGGACAGGGCTACGAGCAGTACTTC; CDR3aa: CSAGQGYEQYF
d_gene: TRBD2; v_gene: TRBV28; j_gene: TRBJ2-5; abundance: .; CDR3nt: TGTGCCAGCAAGGGCGGGAGTAGTGGAGAGACCCAGTACTTC; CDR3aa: CASKGGSSGETQYF
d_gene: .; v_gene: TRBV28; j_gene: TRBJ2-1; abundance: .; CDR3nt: TGTGCCAGCAGTGGATCACGGGAGTCCTACAATGAGCAGTTCTTC; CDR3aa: CASSGSRESYNEQFF
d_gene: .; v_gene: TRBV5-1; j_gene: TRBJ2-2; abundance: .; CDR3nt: TGCGCCAGCAGCGATCCAGCGGGTCCGAACACCGGGGAGCTGTTTTTT; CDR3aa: CASSDPAGPNTGELFF
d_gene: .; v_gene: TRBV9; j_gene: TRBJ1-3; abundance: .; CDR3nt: TGTGCCAGCAGTGTCAGACAGGACTCTGGAAACACCATATATTTT; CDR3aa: CASSVRQDSGNTIYF
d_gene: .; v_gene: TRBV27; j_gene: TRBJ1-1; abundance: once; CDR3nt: TGTGCCAGCAGCAGCACAGTGGGGACGGACACTGAAGCTTTCTTT; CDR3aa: CASSSTVGTDTEAFF
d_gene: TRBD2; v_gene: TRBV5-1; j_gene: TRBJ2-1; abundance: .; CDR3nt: TGCGCCAGCAGCGCGGACCTGACTAGCGGGCCCTACAATGAGCAGTTCTTC; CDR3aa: CASSADLTSGPYNEQFF
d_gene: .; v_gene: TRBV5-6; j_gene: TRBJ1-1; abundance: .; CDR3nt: TGTGCCAGCAGCTTAAGTGGGAATGAAGCTTTCTTT; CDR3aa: CASSLSGNEAFF
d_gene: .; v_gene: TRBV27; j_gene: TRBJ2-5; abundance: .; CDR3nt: TGTGCCAGCAGTGATCGGGTGGGTTTAGAGACCCAGTACTTC; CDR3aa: CASSDRVGLETQYF
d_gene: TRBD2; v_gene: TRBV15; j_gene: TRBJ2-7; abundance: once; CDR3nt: TGTGCCACCAGCAGACTCGGACTAGCGGGAGGTGACGAGCAGTACTTC; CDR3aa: CATSRLGLAGGDEQYF
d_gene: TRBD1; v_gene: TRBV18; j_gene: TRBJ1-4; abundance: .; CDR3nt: TGTGCCAGCTCACTCGACAGGGGCTTGGCTGAAAAACTGTTTTTT; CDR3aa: CASSLDRGLAEKLFF
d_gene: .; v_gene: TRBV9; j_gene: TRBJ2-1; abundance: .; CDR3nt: TGTGCCAGCAGCCCGGGGACCACCCATGAGCAGTTCTTC; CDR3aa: CASSPGTTHEQFF
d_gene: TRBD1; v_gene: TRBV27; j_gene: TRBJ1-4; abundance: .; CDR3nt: TGTGCCAGCAGTTTATCCGGACAGGGGGTGTCAACTAATGAAAAACTGTTTTTT; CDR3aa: CASSLSGQGVSTNEKLFF
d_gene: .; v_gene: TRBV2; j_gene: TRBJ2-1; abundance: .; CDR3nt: TGTGCCAGCAGCGATAGCGGAAGGGGGAACAATGAGCAGTTCTTC; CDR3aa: CASSDSGRGNNEQFF
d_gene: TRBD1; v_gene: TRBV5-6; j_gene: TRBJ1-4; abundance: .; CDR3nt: TGTGCCAGCAGCTTGGCAGTGACAGGGGGTGAAAAACTGTTTTTT; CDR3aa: CASSLAVTGGEKLFF
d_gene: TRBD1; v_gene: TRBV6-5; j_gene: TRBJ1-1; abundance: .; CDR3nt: TGTGCCAGCAGACAGGGGGCGCGCACTGAAGCTTTCTTT; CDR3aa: CASRQGARTEAFF
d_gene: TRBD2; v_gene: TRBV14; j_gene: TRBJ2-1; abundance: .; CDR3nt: TGTGCCAGCAGCCATAGTCTTCTAGCGGGAGTAAATGAGCAGTTCTTC; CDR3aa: CASSHSLLAGVNEQFF
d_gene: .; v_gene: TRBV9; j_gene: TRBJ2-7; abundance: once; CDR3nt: TGTGCCAGCAGCGTAGGGGGCGAAGACTACGAGCAGTACTTC; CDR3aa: CASSVGGEDYEQYF
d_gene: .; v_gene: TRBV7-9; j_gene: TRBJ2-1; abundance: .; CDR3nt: TGTGCCAGCAGCTTAGCGGCGGGGACCTACAATGAGCAGTTCTTC; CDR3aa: CASSLAAGTYNEQFF
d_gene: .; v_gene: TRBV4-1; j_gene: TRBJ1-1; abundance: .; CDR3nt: TGCGCCAGCAGCCAAGTTTCAGAGGGATTGAACACTGAAGCTTTCTTT; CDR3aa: CASSQVSEGLNTEAFF
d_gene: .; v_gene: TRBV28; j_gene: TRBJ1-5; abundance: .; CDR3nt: TGTGCCAGCAGTTTAAATGAAGATCAGCCCCAGCATTTT; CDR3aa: CASSLNEDQPQHF
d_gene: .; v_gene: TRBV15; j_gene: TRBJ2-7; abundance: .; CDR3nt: TGTGCCACCAGCAGAGGGTGGGGTTTGGGCTACTCCTACGAGCAGTACTTC; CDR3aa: CATSRGWGLGYSYEQYF
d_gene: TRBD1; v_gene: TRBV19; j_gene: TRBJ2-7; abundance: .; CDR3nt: TGTGCCAGTAGGGGACAGGGGGCGCCCGGCGAGCAGTACTTC; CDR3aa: CASRGQGAPGEQYF
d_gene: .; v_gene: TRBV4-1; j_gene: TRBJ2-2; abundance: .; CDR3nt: TGCGCCAGCAGCCGGGGACCTAGTATCACCGGGGAGCTGTTTTTT; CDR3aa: CASSRGPSITGELFF
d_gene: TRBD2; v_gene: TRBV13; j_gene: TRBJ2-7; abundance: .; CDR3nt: TGTGCCAGCAGCGCCAGACTAGCGGGGGACTACGAGCAGTACTTC; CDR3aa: CASSARLAGDYEQYF
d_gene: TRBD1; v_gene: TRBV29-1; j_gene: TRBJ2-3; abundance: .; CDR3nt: TGCAGCGTTGAAGAGGATCCGACAGGGTACACAGATACGCAGTATTTT; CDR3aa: CSVEEDPTGYTDTQYF
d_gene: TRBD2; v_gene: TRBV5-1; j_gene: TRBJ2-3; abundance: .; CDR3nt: TGCGCCAGCAGCTTGGGTACGGGGGGTCAATTTGCAGATACGCAGTATTTT; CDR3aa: CASSLGTGGQFADTQYF
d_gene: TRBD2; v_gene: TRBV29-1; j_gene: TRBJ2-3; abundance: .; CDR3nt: TGCAGCGTTCGAGGACTAGCGGGAGTAGAAGATACGCAGTATTTT; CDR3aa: CSVRGLAGVEDTQYF
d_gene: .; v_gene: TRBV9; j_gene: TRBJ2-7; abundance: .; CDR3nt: TGTGCCAGCAGCGTAGCGGGACGGGGGTATGACGAGCAGTACTTC; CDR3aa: CASSVAGRGYDEQYF
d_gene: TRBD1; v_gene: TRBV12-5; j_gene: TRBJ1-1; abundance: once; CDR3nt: TGTGCTAGTGGTTTGCTCCTAGACAGGGGGCCTACTGAAGCTTTCTTT; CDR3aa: CASGLLLDRGPTEAFF